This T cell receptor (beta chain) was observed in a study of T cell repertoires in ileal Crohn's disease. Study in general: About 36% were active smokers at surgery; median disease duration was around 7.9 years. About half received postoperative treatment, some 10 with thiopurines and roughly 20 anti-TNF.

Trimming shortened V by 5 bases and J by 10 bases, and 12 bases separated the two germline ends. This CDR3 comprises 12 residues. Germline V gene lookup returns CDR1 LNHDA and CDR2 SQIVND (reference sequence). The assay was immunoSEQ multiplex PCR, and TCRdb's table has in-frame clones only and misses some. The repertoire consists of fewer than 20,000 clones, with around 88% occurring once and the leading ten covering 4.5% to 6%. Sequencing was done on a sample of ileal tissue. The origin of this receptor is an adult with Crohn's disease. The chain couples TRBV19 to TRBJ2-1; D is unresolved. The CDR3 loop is CASSARPAEQFF. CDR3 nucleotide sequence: TGTGCCAGTAGTGCCCGACCAGCGGAGCAGTTCTTC.